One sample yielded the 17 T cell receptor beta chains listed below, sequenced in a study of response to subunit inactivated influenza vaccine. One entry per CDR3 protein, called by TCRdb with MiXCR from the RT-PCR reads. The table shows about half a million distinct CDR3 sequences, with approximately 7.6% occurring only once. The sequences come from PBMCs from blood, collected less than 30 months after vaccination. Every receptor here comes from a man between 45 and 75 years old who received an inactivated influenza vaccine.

The CDR3 sequence is CASSADWGADAGELFF. The DNA for the CDR3 is TGCGCCAGCAGTGCCGATTGGGGGGCGGACGCCGGGGAGCTGTTTTTT. The V gene is TRBV10-1, the J gene TRBJ2-2; D may correspond to TRBD1 or TRBD2 (6 bases each). CDR3 size: 16 residues. Trimming shortened V by 4 bases and J by 6 bases, and 18 bases separated the two germline ends. Germline CDR1 is WNHNN and CDR2 is SYGVQD (reference sequence).

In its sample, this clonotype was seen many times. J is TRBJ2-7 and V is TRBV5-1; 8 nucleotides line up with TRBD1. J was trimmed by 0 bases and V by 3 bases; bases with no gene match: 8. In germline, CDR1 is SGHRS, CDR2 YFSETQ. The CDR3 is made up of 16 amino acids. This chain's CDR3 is CASSWGQDPSSYEQYF. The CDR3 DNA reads TGCGCCAGCAGCTGGGGACAGGACCCTAGCTCCTACGAGCAGTACTTC.

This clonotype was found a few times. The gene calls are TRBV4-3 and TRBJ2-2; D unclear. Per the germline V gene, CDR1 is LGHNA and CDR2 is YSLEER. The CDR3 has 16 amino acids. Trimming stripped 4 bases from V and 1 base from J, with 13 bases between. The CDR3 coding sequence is TGCGCCAGCAGCCCCCTCAACCGGCAGAACACCGGGGAGCTGTTTTTT. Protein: CASSPLNRQNTGELFF.

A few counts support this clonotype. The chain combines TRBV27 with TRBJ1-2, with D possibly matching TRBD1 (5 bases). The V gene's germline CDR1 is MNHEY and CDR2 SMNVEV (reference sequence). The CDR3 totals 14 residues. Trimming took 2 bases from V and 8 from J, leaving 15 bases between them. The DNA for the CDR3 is TGTGCCAGCAGTTTAGATGGGGGGTCTGGGGGCTACACCTTC. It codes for CASSLDGGSGGYTF.

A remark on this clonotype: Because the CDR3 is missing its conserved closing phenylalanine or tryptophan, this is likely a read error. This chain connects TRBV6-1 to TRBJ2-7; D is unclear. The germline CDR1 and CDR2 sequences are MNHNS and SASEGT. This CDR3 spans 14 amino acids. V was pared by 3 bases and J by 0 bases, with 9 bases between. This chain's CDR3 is CASSEGFSSYEQYL. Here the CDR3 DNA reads TGTGCCAGCAGTGAGGGTTTTAGCTCCTACGAGCAGTACCTC.

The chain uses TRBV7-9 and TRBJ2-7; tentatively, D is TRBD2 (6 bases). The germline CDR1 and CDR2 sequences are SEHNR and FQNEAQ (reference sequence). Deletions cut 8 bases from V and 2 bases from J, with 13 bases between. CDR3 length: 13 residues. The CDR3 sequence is CASFGGQTYEQYF. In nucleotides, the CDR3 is TGTGCCAGCTTTGGAGGGCAAACCTACGAGCAGTACTTC. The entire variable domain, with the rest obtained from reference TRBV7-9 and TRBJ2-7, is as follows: DTGVSQNPRHKITKRGQNVTFRCDPISEHNRLYWYRQTLGQGPEFLTYFQNEAQLEKSRLLSDRFSAERPKGSFSTLEIQRTEQGDSAMYLCASFGGQTYEQYFGPGTRLTVT.

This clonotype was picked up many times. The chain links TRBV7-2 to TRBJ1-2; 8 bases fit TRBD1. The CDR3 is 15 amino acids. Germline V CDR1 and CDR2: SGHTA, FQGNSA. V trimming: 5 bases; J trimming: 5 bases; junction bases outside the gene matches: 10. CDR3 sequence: CASSLTGGGSYGYTF. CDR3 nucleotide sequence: TGTGCCAGCAGCCTAACAGGGGGAGGATCTTATGGCTACACCTTC.

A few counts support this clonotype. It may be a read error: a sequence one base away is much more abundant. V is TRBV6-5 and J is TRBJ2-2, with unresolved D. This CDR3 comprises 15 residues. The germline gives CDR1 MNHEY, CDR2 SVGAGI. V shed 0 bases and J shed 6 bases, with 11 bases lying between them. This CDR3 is CASSYSPSGPGELFF. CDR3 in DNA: TGTGCCAGCAGTTACTCTCCGTCTGGCCCCGGGGAGCTGTTTTTT.

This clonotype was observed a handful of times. CDR3 loop: CASSYSLAENIQYF. In nucleotides, the CDR3 is TGTGCCAGCAGTTACTCGCTGGCAGAAAACATTCAGTACTTC. The chain carries TRBV6-5 and TRBJ2-4; D is ambiguous. The CDR3 is made up of 14 amino acids. The germline V gene has CDR1 MNHEY and CDR2 SVGAGI. Trimming left V 0 bases short and J 5 bases short, with 8 bases between.

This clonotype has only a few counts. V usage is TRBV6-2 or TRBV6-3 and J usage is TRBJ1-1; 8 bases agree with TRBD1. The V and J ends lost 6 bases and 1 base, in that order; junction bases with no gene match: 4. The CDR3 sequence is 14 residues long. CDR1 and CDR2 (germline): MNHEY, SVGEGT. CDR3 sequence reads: CASRDRGRNTEAFF. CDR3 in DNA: TGTGCCAGCAGAGACAGGGGTAGGAACACTGAAGCTTTCTTT.

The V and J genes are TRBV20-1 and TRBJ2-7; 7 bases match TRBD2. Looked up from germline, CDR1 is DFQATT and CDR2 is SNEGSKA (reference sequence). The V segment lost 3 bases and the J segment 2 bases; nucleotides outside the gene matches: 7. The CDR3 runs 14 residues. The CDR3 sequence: CSASPHGGTYEQYF. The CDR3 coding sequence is TGCAGTGCTAGCCCCCACGGGGGGACCTACGAGCAGTACTTC.

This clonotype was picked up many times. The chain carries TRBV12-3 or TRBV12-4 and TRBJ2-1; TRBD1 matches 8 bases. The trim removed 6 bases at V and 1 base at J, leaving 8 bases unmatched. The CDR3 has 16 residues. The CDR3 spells CASSRGQGLSYNEQFF. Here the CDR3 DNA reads TGTGCCAGCAGCCGCGGACAGGGTTTGTCCTACAATGAGCAGTTCTTC.

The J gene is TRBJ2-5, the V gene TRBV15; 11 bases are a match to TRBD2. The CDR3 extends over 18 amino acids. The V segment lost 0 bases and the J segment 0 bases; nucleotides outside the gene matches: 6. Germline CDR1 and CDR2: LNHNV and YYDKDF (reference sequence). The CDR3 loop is CATSRDEALAGDQETQYF. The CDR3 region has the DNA TGTGCCACCAGCAGAGACGAAGCACTAGCGGGGGACCAAGAGACCCAGTACTTC.

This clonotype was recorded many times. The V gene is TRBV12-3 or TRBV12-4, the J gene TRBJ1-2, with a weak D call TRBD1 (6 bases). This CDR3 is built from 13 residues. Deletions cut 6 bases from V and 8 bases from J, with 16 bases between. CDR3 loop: CASRVHGQRGYTF. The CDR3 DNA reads TGTGCCAGCAGGGTCCACGGACAGAGGGGCTACACCTTC.

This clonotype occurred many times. The CDR3 region is CASSPPKREGYNEQFF. The CDR3 coding sequence is TGTGCCAGCTCACCACCGAAGCGGGAGGGCTACAATGAGCAGTTCTTC. V usage is TRBV18 and J usage is TRBJ2-1; 10 positions agree with TRBD2. The CDR3 extends over 16 amino acids. Germline lookup yields CDR1 KGHSH and CDR2 LQKENI. V dropped 0 bases and J dropped 3; count of bases not matched to a gene: 2.

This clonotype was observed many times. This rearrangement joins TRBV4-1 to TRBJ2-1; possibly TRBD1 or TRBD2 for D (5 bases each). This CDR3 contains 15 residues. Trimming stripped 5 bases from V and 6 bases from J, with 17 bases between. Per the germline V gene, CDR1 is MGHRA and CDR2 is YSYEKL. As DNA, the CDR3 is TGCGCCAGCAGCTCGGGGCAGGGTGCGGTCAATGAGCAGTTCTTC. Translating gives CASSSGQGAVNEQFF.

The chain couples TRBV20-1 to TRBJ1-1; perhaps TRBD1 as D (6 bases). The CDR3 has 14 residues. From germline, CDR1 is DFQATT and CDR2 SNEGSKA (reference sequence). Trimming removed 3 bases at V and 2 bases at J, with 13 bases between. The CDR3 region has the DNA TGCAGTGCTAGTCGTGGGGACATAAACACTGAAGCTTTCTTT. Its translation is CSASRGDINTEAFF.